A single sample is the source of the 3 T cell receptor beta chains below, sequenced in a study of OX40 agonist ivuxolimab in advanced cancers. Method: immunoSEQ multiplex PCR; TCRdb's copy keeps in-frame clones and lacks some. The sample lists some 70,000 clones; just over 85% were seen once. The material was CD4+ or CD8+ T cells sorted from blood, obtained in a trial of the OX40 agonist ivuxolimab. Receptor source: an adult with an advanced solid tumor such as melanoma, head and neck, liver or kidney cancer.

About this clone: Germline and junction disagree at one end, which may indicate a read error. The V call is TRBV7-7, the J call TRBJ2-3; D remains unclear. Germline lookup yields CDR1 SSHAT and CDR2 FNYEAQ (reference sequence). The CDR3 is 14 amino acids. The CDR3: CASSLELGGQAQYF. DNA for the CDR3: TGTGCTAGCAGCTTAGAGTTGGGCGGCCAGGCGCAGTATTTT.

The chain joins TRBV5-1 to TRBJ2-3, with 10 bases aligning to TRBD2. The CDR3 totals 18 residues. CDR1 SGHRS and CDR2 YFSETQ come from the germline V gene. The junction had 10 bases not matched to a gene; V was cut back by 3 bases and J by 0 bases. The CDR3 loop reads CASSYGAGGTTSTDTQYF. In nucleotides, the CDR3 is TGCGCCAGCAGCTATGGAGCGGGGGGGACAACTAGCACAGATACGCAGTATTTT.

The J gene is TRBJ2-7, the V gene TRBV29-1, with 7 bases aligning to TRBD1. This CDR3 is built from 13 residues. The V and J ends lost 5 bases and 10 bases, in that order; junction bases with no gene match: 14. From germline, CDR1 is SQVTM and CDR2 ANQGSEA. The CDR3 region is CSVRPTGAPLQYF. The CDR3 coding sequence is TGCAGCGTTCGACCTACAGGGGCCCCGCTCCAGTACTTC.